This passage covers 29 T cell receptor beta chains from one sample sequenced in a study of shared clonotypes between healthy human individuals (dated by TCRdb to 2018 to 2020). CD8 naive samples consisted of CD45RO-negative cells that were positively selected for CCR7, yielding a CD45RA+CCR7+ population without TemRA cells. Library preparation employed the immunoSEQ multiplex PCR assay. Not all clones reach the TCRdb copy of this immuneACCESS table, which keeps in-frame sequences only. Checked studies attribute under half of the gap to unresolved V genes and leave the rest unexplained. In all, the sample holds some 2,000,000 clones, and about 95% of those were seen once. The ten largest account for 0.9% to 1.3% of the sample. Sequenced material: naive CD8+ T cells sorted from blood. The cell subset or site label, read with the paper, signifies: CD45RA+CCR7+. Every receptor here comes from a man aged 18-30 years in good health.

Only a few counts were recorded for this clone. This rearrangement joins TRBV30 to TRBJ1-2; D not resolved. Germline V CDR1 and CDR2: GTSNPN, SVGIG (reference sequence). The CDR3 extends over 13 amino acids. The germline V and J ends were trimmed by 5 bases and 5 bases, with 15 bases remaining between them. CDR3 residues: CAWAPGMEYGYTF. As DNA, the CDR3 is TGTGCCTGGGCCCCGGGAATGGAGTATGGCTACACCTTC.

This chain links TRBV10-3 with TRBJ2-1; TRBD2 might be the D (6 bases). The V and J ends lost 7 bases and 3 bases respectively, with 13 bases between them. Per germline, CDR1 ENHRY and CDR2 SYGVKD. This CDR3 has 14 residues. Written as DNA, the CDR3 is TGTGCCATCATCTCGGAGGGCGGCTACAATGAGCAGTTCTTC. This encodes CAIISEGGYNEQFF.

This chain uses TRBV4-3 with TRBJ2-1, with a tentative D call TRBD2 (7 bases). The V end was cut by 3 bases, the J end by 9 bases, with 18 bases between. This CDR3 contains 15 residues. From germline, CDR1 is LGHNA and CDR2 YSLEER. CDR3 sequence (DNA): TGCGCCAGCAGCCATCTCGAGGGGGGGGACATTGAGCAGTTCTTC. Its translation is CASSHLEGGDIEQFF.

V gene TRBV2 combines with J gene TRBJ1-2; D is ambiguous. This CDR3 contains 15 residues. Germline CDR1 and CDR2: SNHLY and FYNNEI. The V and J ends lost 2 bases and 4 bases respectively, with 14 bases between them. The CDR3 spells CASSEPQRESYGYTF. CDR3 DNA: TGTGCCAGCAGTGAACCGCAAAGGGAGAGCTATGGCTACACCTTC.

CDR3 in amino acids: CASSWTGRQGNYGYTF. CDR3 nucleotide sequence: TGCGCCAGCAGCTGGACAGGGAGACAGGGCAACTATGGCTACACCTTC. V and J are TRBV5-1 and TRBJ1-2; 8 nucleotides align to TRBD1. The CDR3 runs to 16 residues. Germline CDR1 SGHRS, CDR2 YFSETQ. Losses at the gene ends were 3 bases for V and 2 bases for J; bases not matched to a gene: 9. Full variable domain (missing parts from reference TRBV5-1 and TRBJ1-2): KAGVTQTPRYLIKTRGQQVTLSCSPISGHRSVSWYQQTPGQGLQFLFEYFSETQRNKGNFPGRFSGRQFSNSRSEMNVSTLELGDSALYLCASSWTGRQGNYGYTFGSGTRLTVV.

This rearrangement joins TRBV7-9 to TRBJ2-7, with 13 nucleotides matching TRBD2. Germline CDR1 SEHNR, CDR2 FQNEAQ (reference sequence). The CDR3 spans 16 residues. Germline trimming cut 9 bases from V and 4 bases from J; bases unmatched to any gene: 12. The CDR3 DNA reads TGTGCCAGTGAAGGACTAGCGGGGGTTCCAGGGTACGAGCAGTACTTC. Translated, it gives CASEGLAGVPGYEQYF.

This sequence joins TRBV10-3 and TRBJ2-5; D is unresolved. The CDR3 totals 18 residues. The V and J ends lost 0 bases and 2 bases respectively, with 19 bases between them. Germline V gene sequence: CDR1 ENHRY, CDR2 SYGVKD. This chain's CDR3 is CAISESPAFTWGQETQYF. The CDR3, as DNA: TGTGCCATCAGTGAGTCTCCCGCCTTTACATGGGGTCAAGAGACCCAGTACTTC.

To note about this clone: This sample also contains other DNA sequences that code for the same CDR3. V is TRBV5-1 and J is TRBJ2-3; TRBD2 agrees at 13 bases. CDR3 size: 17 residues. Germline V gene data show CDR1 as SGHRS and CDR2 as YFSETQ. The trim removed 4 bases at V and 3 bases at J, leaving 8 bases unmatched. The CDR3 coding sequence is TGCGCCAGCAGCCTCCGGACTAGCGGGAGTGGGACAGATACGCAGTATTTT. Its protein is CASSLRTSGSGTDTQYF.

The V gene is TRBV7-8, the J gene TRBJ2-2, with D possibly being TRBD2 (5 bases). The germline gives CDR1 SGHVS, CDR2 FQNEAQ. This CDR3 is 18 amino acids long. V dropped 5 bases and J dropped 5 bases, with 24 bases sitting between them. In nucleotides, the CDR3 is TGTGCCAGCAGCCTACTACGAGGGCAGGAGATGGTAACCGGGGAGCTGTTTTTT. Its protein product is CASSLLRGQEMVTGELFF.

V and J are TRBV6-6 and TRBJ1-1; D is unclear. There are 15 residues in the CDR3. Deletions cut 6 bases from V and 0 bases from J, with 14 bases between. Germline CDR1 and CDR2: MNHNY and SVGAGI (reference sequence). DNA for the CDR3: TGTGCCAGCAGCCCTTTCTCGTCCCTGAACACTGAAGCTTTCTTT. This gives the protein CASSPFSSLNTEAFF.

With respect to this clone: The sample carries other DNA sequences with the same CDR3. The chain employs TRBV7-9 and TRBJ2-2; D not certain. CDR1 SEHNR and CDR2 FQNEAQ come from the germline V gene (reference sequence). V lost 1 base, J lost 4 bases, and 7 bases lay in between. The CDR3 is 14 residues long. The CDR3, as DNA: TGTGCCAGCAGCTTAGGCCTGGGCACCGGGGAGCTGTTTTTT. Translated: CASSLGLGTGELFF. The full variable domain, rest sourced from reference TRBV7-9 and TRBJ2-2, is DTGVSQNPRHKITKRGQNVTFRCDPISEHNRLYWYRQTLGQGPEFLTYFQNEAQLEKSRLLSDRFSAERPKGSFSTLEIQRTEQGDSAMYLCASSLGLGTGELFFGEGSRLTVL.

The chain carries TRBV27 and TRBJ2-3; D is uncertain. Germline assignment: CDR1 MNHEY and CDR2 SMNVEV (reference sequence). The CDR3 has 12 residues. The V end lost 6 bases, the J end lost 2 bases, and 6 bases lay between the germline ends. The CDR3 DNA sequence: TGTGCCAGCAGGGAAAACACAGATACGCAGTATTTT. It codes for CASRENTDTQYF.

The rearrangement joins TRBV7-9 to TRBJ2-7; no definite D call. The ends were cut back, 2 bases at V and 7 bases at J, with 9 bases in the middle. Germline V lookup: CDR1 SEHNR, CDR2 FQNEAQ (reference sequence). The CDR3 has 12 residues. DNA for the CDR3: TGTGCCAGCAGCTTAATGCCACAAGAGCAGTACTTC. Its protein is CASSLMPQEQYF.

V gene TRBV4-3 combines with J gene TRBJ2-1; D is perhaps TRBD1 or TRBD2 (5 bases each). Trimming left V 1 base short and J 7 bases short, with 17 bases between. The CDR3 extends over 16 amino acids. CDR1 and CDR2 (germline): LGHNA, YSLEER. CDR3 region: CASSQGMGTGMNEQFF. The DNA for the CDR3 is TGCGCCAGCAGCCAAGGGATGGGGACCGGTATGAATGAGCAGTTCTTC.

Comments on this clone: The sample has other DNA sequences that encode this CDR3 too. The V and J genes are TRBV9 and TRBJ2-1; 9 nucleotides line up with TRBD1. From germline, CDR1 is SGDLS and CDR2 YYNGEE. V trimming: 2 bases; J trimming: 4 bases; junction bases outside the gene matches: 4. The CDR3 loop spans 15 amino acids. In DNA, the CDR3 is TGTGCCAGCAGCGTGGCGGGGACAGGGTACAATGAGCAGTTCTTC. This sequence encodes CASSVAGTGYNEQFF.

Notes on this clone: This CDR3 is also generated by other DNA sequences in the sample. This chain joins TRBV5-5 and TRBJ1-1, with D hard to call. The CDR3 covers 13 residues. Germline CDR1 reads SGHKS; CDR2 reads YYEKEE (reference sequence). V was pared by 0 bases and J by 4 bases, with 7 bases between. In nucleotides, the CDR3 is TGTGCCAGCAGCTTGGGTGAGGGCACTGAAGCTTTCTTT. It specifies CASSLGEGTEAFF.

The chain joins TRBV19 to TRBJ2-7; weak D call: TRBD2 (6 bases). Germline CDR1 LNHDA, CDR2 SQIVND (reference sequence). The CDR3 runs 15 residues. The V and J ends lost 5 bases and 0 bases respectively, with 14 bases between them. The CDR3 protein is CASSWDCWISYEQYF. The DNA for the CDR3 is TGTGCCAGTAGTTGGGACTGCTGGATCTCCTACGAGCAGTACTTC.

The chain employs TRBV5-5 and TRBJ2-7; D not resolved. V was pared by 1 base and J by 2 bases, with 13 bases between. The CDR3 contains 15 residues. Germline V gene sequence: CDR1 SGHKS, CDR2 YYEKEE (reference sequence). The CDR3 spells CASSLHTEFTYEQYF. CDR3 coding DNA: TGTGCCAGCAGCTTGCATACAGAGTTCACCTACGAGCAGTACTTC.

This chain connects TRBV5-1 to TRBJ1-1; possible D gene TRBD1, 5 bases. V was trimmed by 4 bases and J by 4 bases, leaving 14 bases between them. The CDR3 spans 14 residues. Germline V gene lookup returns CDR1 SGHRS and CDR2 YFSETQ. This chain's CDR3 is CASSAGAGGTEAFF. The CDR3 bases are TGCGCCAGCAGCGCTGGTGCGGGGGGCACTGAAGCTTTCTTT.

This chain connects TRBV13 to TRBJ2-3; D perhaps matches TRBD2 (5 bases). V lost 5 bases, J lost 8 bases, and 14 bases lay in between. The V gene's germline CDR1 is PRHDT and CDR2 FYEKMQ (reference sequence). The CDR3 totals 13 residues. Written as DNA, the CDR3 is TGTGCCAGCAGCGCCGACCTAGAGGGTACGCAGTATTTT. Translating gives CASSADLEGTQYF.

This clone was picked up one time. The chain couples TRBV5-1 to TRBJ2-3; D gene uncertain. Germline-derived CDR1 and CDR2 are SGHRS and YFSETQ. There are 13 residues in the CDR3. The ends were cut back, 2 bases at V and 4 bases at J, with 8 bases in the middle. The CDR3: CASSFGEADTQYF. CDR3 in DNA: TGCGCCAGCAGCTTTGGTGAGGCAGATACGCAGTATTTT.

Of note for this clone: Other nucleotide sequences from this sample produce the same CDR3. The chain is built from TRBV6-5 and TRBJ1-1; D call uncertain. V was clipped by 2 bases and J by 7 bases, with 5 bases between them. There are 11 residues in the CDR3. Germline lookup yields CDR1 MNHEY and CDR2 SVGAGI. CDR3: CASSYGVEAFF. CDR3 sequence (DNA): TGTGCCAGCAGTTACGGAGTTGAAGCTTTCTTT.

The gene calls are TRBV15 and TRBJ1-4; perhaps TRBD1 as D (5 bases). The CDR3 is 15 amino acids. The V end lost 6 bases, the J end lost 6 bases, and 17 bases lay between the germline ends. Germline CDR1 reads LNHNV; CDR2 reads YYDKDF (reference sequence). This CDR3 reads CATSTGGYPDEKLFF. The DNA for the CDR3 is TGTGCCACCAGTACAGGCGGGTATCCCGATGAAAAACTGTTTTTT.

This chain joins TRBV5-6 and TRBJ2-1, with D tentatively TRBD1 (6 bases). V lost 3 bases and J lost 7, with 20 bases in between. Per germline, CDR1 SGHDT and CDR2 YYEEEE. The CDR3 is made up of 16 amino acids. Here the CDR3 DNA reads TGTGCCAGCAGCTCCAACAACCTGACAGGTGGGAATGAGCAGTTCTTC. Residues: CASSSNNLTGGNEQFF.

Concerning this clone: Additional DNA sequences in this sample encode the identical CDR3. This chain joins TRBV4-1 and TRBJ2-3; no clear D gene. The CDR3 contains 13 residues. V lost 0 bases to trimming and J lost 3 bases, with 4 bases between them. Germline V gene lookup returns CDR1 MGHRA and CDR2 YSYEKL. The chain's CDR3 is CASSQEGTDTQYF. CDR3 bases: TGCGCCAGCAGCCAAGAGGGGACAGATACGCAGTATTTT.

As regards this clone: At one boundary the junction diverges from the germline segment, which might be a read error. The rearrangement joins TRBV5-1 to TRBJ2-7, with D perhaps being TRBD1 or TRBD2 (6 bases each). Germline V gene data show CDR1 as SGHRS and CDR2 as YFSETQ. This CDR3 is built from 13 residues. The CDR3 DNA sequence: TGCGCCAGCACCTTGGGGGGCGCGTACGAGCAGTACTTC. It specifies CASTLGGAYEQYF.

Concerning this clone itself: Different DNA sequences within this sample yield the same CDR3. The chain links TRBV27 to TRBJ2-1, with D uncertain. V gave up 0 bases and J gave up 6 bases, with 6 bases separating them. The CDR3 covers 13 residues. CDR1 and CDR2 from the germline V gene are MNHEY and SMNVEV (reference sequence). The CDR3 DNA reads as TGTGCCAGCAGTTTATCTAGGATCAATGAGCAGTTCTTC. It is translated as CASSLSRINEQFF.

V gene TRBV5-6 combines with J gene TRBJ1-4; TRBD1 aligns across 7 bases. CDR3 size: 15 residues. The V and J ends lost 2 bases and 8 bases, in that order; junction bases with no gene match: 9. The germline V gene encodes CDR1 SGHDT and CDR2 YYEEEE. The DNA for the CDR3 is TGTGCCAGCAGCTTATCTACAGGGGTGGAAGAAAAACTGTTTTTT. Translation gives CASSLSTGVEEKLFF.

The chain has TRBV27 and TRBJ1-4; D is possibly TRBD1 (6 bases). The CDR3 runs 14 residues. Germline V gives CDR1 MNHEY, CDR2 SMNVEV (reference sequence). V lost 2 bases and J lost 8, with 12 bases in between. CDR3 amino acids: CASSLGGREEKLFF. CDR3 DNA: TGTGCCAGCAGTTTAGGGGGCAGGGAGGAAAAACTGTTTTTT. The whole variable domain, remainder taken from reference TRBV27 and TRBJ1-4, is EAQVTQNPRYLITVTGKKLTVTCSQNMNHEYMSWYRQDPGLGLRQIYYSMNVEVTDKGDVPEGYKVSRKEKRNFPLILESPSPNQTSLYFCASSLGGREEKLFFGSGTQLSVL.